A single sample is the source of the 26 T cell receptor beta chains below, sequenced in a study of cytomegalovirus exposure and HLA in healthy donors. TCRdb keeps only in-frame clones here, not all; method: immunoSEQ multiplex PCR. Of about 130,000 clones in the sample, roughly 87% are singletons; the top ten hold over 1%. The sequencing sample was made of PBMCs. All receptors come from a woman under 30 in good health and CMV-seronegative.

The chain is built from TRBV2 and TRBJ2-1; 9 nucleotides align to TRBD2. This CDR3 has 15 amino acids. V was pared by 5 bases and J by 9 bases, with 11 bases of the junction left unmatched. CDR1 and CDR2 from the germline V gene are SNHLY and FYNNEI. The CDR3 is CASSFLRGGAGEQFF. The CDR3 bases are TGTGCCAGCAGTTTCCTACGCGGGGGGGCGGGTGAGCAGTTCTTC.

The V and J genes are TRBV29-1 and TRBJ2-1, with 10 bases that match TRBD1. The CDR3 is made up of 13 amino acids. With V trimmed by 7 bases and J by 6 bases, 6 bases remained unmatched. Germline CDR1 and CDR2: SQVTM and ANQGSEA. DNA of the CDR3: TGCAGCGGCGGAAGGACAGGGGGCAATGAGCAGTTCTTC. Residues: CSGGRTGGNEQFF.

The V and J genes are TRBV5-1 and TRBJ2-3; D might be TRBD2 (7 bases). Germline CDR1 is SGHRS and CDR2 is YFSETQ. This CDR3 region has 16 residues. With 3 bases removed from V and 3 bases from J, the gap between germline ends came to 17 bases. CDR3: CASSWTRGGETDTQYF. As DNA, the CDR3 is TGCGCCAGCAGCTGGACCAGGGGAGGGGAGACAGATACGCAGTATTTT.

This clone was recorded once. J is TRBJ1-1 and V is TRBV11-3; 7 bases are a match to TRBD1. V shed 5 bases, J shed 6 bases, and the junction held 12 bases outside the gene matches. The CDR3 consists of 15 residues. The germline V gene has CDR1 SGHNT and CDR2 YENEEA. The CDR3 loop reads CASSPGGTANAEAFF. The CDR3 DNA is TGTGCCAGCAGCCCAGGGGGGACCGCAAACGCTGAAGCTTTCTTT.

The chain recombines TRBV7-9 with TRBJ2-7, with TRBD1 matching over 7 bases. The CDR3 length is 14 residues. Trimming cost V 8 bases and J 7 bases; bases outside gene matches: 14. Germline V gene data show CDR1 as SEHNR and CDR2 as FQNEAQ (reference sequence). The chain's CDR3 is CASSQGVARWEQYF. In nucleotides, the CDR3 is TGTGCCAGCTCCCAGGGGGTTGCTCGGTGGGAGCAGTACTTC.

The CDR3 here is CASSESVGRKETQYF. The CDR3 region has the DNA TGTGCCAGCAGTGAGTCTGTGGGCCGAAAAGAGACCCAGTACTTC. The chain couples TRBV2 to TRBJ2-5; D remains ambiguous. V was clipped by 3 bases and J by 3 bases, with 14 bases between them. The CDR3 contains 15 residues. Germline V gives CDR1 SNHLY, CDR2 FYNNEI. The full variable domain, its missing parts supplied by reference TRBV2 and TRBJ2-5, is EPEVTQTPSHQVTQMGQEVILRCVPISNHLYFYWYRQILGQKVEFLVSFYNNEISEKSEIFDDQFSVERPDGSNFTLKIRSTKLEDSAMYFCASSESVGRKETQYFGPGTRLLVL.

The table lists this clone with a few counts. V is TRBV2 and J is TRBJ1-6, with a tentative D call TRBD1 (6 bases). This CDR3 spans 13 amino acids. V gave up 6 bases and J gave up 12 bases, with 15 bases separating them. Germline assignment: CDR1 SNHLY and CDR2 FYNNEI. The CDR3 DNA reads TGTGCCAGCAGAACAGGGCTGAGGGAACCCCTCCACTTT. Amino acid sequence: CASRTGLREPLHF.

The genes are TRBV5-3 and TRBJ1-3, with 8 positions matching TRBD1. TRBV5-3 is placed among ORFs of uncertain function. The V segment lost 2 bases and the J segment 1 base; nucleotides outside the gene matches: 14. The CDR3 runs 19 residues. The CDR3 sequence is CARSFGGQVHRTSGNTIYF. The CDR3, as DNA: TGTGCCAGAAGCTTTGGGGGACAGGTGCACCGGACTTCTGGAAACACCATATATTTT.

The rearrangement joins TRBV5-1 to TRBJ1-2; TRBD1 is a possible D gene (5 bases). The CDR3 spans 14 residues. The V and J ends lost 0 bases and 4 bases respectively, with 10 bases between them. Germline V lookup: CDR1 SGHRS, CDR2 YFSETQ. The CDR3 spells CASSLAGGGYGYTF. For the CDR3, the DNA is TGCGCCAGCAGCTTGGCCGGGGGAGGCTATGGCTACACCTTC.

This clone was recorded a few times. This chain connects TRBV5-1 to TRBJ2-3; D gene unclear. Germline loops: CDR1 SGHRS, CDR2 YFSETQ. V lost 7 bases to trimming and J lost 3 bases, with 12 bases between them. This CDR3 is 13 amino acids long. In DNA, the CDR3 is TGCGCCAGCTGCCCGATCCAGACAGATACGCAGTATTTT. The encoded protein is CASCPIQTDTQYF.

This clone has only one observation. This chain uses TRBV7-9 with TRBJ2-3; 8 nucleotides agree with TRBD2. The CDR3 is made up of 14 amino acids. Trimming removed 3 bases from V and 1 base from J; junction bases left unmatched: 0. Germline lookup yields CDR1 SEHNR and CDR2 FQNEAQ (reference sequence). CDR3 DNA: TGTGCCAGCAGCTTGCGGGGGGGCACAGATACGCAGTATTTT. Amino acids: CASSLRGGTDTQYF. Full variable domain (missing parts from reference TRBV7-9 and TRBJ2-3): DTGVSQNPRHKITKRGQNVTFRCDPISEHNRLYWYRQTLGQGPEFLTYFQNEAQLEKSRLLSDRFSAERPKGSFSTLEIQRTEQGDSAMYLCASSLRGGTDTQYFGPGTRLTVL.

This clone was counted once. V is TRBV6-5 and J is TRBJ2-7; D perhaps matches TRBD2 (6 bases). Germline V lookup: CDR1 MNHEY, CDR2 SVGAGI. The ends were cut back, 4 bases at V and 6 bases at J, with 10 bases in the middle. The CDR3 runs to 12 residues. The CDR3 spells CASSFRGGEQYF. The DNA for the CDR3 is TGTGCCAGCAGTTTCCGGGGAGGCGAGCAGTACTTC.

This clone occurred a few times. The J gene is TRBJ2-1, the V gene TRBV11-3, with 8 nucleotides matching TRBD2. The CDR3 sequence is 16 residues long. CDR1 and CDR2 (germline): SGHNT, YENEEA. Trimming cost V 6 bases and J 2 bases; bases outside gene matches: 9. The CDR3, as DNA: TGTGCCAGCAGTCTCGCAGCGGGGGCCGCCTACAATGAGCAGTTCTTC. Translated, it gives CASSLAAGAAYNEQFF.

This clone was detected only once. The CDR3: CASSLDPRTEAFF. CDR3 in DNA: TGTGCCAGCAGCTTAGATCCGAGGACTGAAGCTTTCTTT. This sequence joins TRBV7-8 and TRBJ1-1; the D is unclear. The CDR3 is 13 amino acids. V shed 1 base and J shed 5 bases, with 8 bases lying between them. CDR1 and CDR2 from the germline V gene are SGHVS and FQNEAQ.

V gene TRBV7-3 combines with J gene TRBJ2-2; D possibly corresponds to TRBD1 (6 bases). Deletions cut 6 bases from V and 1 base from J, with 9 bases between. This CDR3 comprises 14 residues. CDR1 is SGHTA, CDR2 FQGTGA, per germline. CDR3 DNA: TGTGCCAGCAGTAAGGGACAGAACACCGGGGAGCTGTTTTTT. Translated: CASSKGQNTGELFF.

The chain employs TRBV5-4 and TRBJ1-1; a possible D gene is TRBD1 (6 bases). In germline, CDR1 is SGHNT, CDR2 YYREEE (reference sequence). Between the trimmed V and J ends, which lost 4 bases and 6 bases, there was a span of 13 bases. This CDR3 has 13 residues. CDR3 coding DNA: TGTGCCAGCAGCCCGCAAAACAGGGCTGAAGCTTTCTTT. Translated: CASSPQNRAEAFF.

V and J are TRBV18 and TRBJ2-5; tentative D call: TRBD1 (6 bases). The germline gives CDR1 KGHSH, CDR2 LQKENI. This CDR3 has 17 residues. The V gene lost 3 bases and the J gene lost 1 base, with 18 bases spanning the gap. The CDR3 loop reads CASSPLRAGAFQETQYF. The CDR3 DNA reads as TGTGCCAGCTCACCTCTTCGGGCAGGGGCCTTCCAAGAGACCCAGTACTTC.

V usage is TRBV2 and J usage is TRBJ2-7; TRBD1 agrees at 10 bases. V gave up 3 bases and J gave up 2 bases; unmatched junction bases: 1. CDR3 size: 14 residues. In germline, CDR1 is SNHLY, CDR2 FYNNEI. This CDR3 reads CASSETGGPYEQYF. CDR3 nucleotides: TGTGCCAGCAGTGAGACAGGGGGCCCCTACGAGCAGTACTTC. Full variable domain (rest looked up from reference TRBV2 and TRBJ2-7): EPEVTQTPSHQVTQMGQEVILRCVPISNHLYFYWYRQILGQKVEFLVSFYNNEISEKSEIFDDQFSVERPDGSNFTLKIRSTKLEDSAMYFCASSETGGPYEQYFGPGTRLTVT.

The gene calls are TRBV5-1 and TRBJ2-1; 8 bases match TRBD2. V shed 4 bases and J 4 bases; nucleotides not matched to a gene: 4. The CDR3 contains 14 residues. CDR1 is SGHRS and CDR2 is YFSETQ in the germline V gene. The CDR3 DNA is TGCGCCAGCAGCACGGGACTAGTGTACAATGAGCAGTTCTTC. Translation: CASSTGLVYNEQFF.

This clone was counted a single time. The V and J genes are TRBV5-1 and TRBJ2-7; the D gene is possibly TRBD1 (5 bases). The CDR3 sequence is 14 residues long. The V and J ends lost 4 bases and 0 bases respectively, with 11 bases between them. Germline V gives CDR1 SGHRS, CDR2 YFSETQ. The chain's CDR3 is CASSPRQGSYEQYF. For the CDR3, the DNA is TGCGCCAGCAGCCCCCGGCAGGGCTCCTACGAGCAGTACTTC.

Only one count was recorded for this clone. The chain employs TRBV10-3 and TRBJ1-3; weak D call: TRBD1 (6 bases). The CDR3 sequence is 14 residues long. The V gene's germline CDR1 is ENHRY and CDR2 SYGVKD. Trimming took 5 bases from V and 6 from J, leaving 14 bases between them. CDR3 in DNA: TGTGCCATCAGTCCCCTAGGGGGATCAAACACCATATATTTT. As protein: CAISPLGGSNTIYF.

The genes are TRBV29-1 and TRBJ2-1; possibly TRBD1 for D (5 bases). There are 14 residues in the CDR3. The germline V gene has CDR1 SQVTM and CDR2 ANQGSEA. V lost 5 bases and J 3 bases, leaving 14 bases between the germline ends. CDR3 in amino acids: CSVNGRDFYNEQFF. The CDR3 region has the DNA TGCAGCGTTAACGGCAGGGATTTCTACAATGAGCAGTTCTTC.

The chain recombines TRBV7-8 with TRBJ2-5, with 9 bases identical to TRBD1. The CDR3 is made up of 16 amino acids. J was trimmed by 4 bases and V by 5 bases; bases with no gene match: 11. Germline CDR1 and CDR2: SGHVS and FQNEAQ. This CDR3 reads CASSNRGRGQGETQYF. The CDR3 DNA follows: TGTGCCAGCAGCAACAGGGGGCGGGGGCAGGGAGAGACCCAGTACTTC.

The chain has TRBV27 and TRBJ1-1, with D possibly being TRBD1 (5 bases). Germline CDR1 and CDR2: MNHEY and SMNVEV (reference sequence). Deletions cut 2 bases from V and 8 bases from J, with 18 bases between. This CDR3 region has 15 residues. CDR3 residues: CASSLQGGVSSEAFF. The CDR3 region has the DNA TGTGCCAGCAGTTTACAGGGCGGAGTGAGTTCCGAAGCTTTCTTT.

The rearrangement links TRBV19 to TRBJ2-7; 7 bases are shared with TRBD1. The CDR3 sequence is 14 residues long. Germline assignment: CDR1 LNHDA and CDR2 SQIVND (reference sequence). The V gene end was trimmed by 5 bases and the J gene end by 0 bases; junction bases not matched to a gene: 4. The CDR3 coding sequence is TGTGCCAGTAGTCGAGGGGGCAGCTCCTACGAGCAGTACTTC. Its protein product is CASSRGGSSYEQYF.

The gene calls are TRBV19 and TRBJ1-6, with D tentatively TRBD1 (6 bases). Deletions cut 9 bases from V and 7 bases from J, with 16 bases between. The CDR3 consists of 14 residues. CDR1 LNHDA and CDR2 SQIVND come from the germline V gene (reference sequence). CDR3 sequence reads: CASQTGHQNSPLHF. CDR3 nucleotides: TGTGCCAGCCAGACGGGACACCAAAATTCACCCCTCCACTTT. The variable domain in full, completed from reference TRBV19 and TRBJ1-6, reads DGGITQSPKYLFRKEGQNVTLSCEQNLNHDAMYWYRQDPGQGLRLIYYSQIVNDFQKGDIAEGYSVSREKKESFPLTVTSAQKNPTAFYLCASQTGHQNSPLHFGNGTRLTVT.